The 12 T cell receptor beta chains given below trace back to one sample, sequenced in a study of T cell changes during pregnancy in multiple sclerosis. Clones were sequenced by immunoSEQ multiplex PCR, and TCRdb holds only the in-frame ones, with some missing. The table includes fewer than 40,000 clones, roughly nine tenths detected once. The source material was CD8+ T cells from peripheral blood mononuclear cells, sampled in the first trimester of pregnancy. These receptors came from a female donor with multiple sclerosis, enrolled in a pregnancy study.

This chain uses TRBV5-1 with TRBJ2-5; the D gene is possibly TRBD1 (5 bases). From germline, CDR1 is SGHRS and CDR2 YFSETQ. V dropped 4 bases and J dropped 5 bases, with 12 bases sitting between them. The CDR3 is 13 amino acids. CDR3 amino acids: CASSLGLFETQYF. The CDR3 coding sequence is TGCGCCAGCAGCCTGGGGCTCTTTGAGACCCAGTACTTC.

The chain links TRBV7-7 to TRBJ2-3; 9 bases are shared with TRBD2. This CDR3 spans 16 amino acids. V lost 1 base, J lost 2 bases, and 4 bases stayed unmatched. CDR1 is SSHAT and CDR2 is FNYEAQ in the germline V gene (reference sequence). CDR3 sequence (DNA): TGTGCCAGCAGCTTAGAGGCGGGAGGGGTCACAGATACGCAGTATTTT. As protein: CASSLEAGGVTDTQYF.

This clone was counted a single time. The V call is TRBV11-2, the J call TRBJ2-7, with D possibly TRBD2 on 5 matching bases. Looked up from germline, CDR1 is SGHAT and CDR2 is FQNNGV. The length of the CDR3 is 14 residues. The germline V and J ends were trimmed by 0 bases and 2 bases, with 8 bases remaining between them. CDR3 loop: CASSLEDGTYEQYF. Here the CDR3 DNA reads TGTGCCAGCAGCTTAGAAGACGGGACCTACGAGCAGTACTTC. The full variable domain, with the rest looked up from reference TRBV11-2 and TRBJ2-7, is EAGVAQSPRYKIIEKRQSVAFWCNPISGHATLYWYQQILGQGPKLLIQFQNNGVVDDSQLPKDRFSAERLKGVDSTLKIQPAKLEDSAVYLCASSLEDGTYEQYFGPGTRLTVT.

The chain carries TRBV6-6 and TRBJ2-7; D may be TRBD2 (5 bases). Germline V lookup: CDR1 MNHNY, CDR2 SVGAGI (reference sequence). This CDR3 is built from 12 residues. Trimming removed 10 bases at V and 0 bases at J, with 10 bases between. The CDR3 coding sequence is TGTGCCACTAGCCGTTCCTCCTACGAGCAGTACTTC. Its translation: CATSRSSYEQYF.

This chain uses TRBV25-1 with TRBJ2-7, with D perhaps matching TRBD2 (5 bases). The V end was cut by 4 bases, the J end by 1 base, with 8 bases between. The CDR3 extends over 13 amino acids. Germline CDR1 and CDR2: MGHDK and SYGVNS. This CDR3 reads CASSGTRSYEQYF. CDR3 in DNA: TGTGCCAGCAGTGGCACTAGGTCCTACGAGCAGTACTTC.

The chain is built from TRBV7-9 and TRBJ2-7; TRBD1 is a possible D gene (5 bases). The germline V and J ends were trimmed by 5 bases and 3 bases, with 11 bases remaining between them. The CDR3 contains 13 residues. The V gene's germline CDR1 is SEHNR and CDR2 FQNEAQ (reference sequence). The CDR3 here is CASSHDSFYEQYF. In DNA, the CDR3 is TGTGCCAGCAGCCATGACAGTTTCTACGAGCAGTACTTC. The whole variable domain, remainder taken from reference TRBV7-9 and TRBJ2-7, is DTGVSQNPRHKITKRGQNVTFRCDPISEHNRLYWYRQTLGQGPEFLTYFQNEAQLEKSRLLSDRFSAERPKGSFSTLEIQRTEQGDSAMYLCASSHDSFYEQYFGPGTRLTVT.

This chain links TRBV5-1 with TRBJ2-2; TRBD2 matches at 7 bases. Trimming at V came to 4 bases and at J to 3 bases, leaving 9 bases not matched to a gene. In germline, CDR1 is SGHRS, CDR2 YFSETQ. The CDR3 extends over 16 amino acids. CDR3 region: CASSEPIAGHTGELFF. The CDR3 coding sequence is TGCGCCAGCAGCGAACCAATAGCGGGCCACACCGGGGAGCTGTTTTTT.

The CDR3 nucleotides are TGTGCCATCAGCAGCGGAGGGCTTCTCGAGCAGTACTTC. Its translation is CAISSGGLLEQYF. The chain combines TRBV10-3 with TRBJ2-7; possible D gene TRBD2, 6 bases. Germline V gene lookup returns CDR1 ENHRY and CDR2 SYGVKD. V lost 6 bases, J lost 6 bases, and 15 bases lay in between. This CDR3 is 13 amino acids long.

This clone was detected only once. The rearrangement links TRBV10-2 to TRBJ1-1, with 10 bases identical to TRBD1. Trimming cost V 3 bases and J 5 bases; bases outside gene matches: 6. From germline, CDR1 is WSHSY and CDR2 SAAADI. CDR3 length: 15 amino acids. As DNA, the CDR3 is TGCGCCAGCAGTGATCGACGGACAGGGGGGACTGAAGCTTTCTTT. Encoded protein: CASSDRRTGGTEAFF.

The rearrangement uses TRBV25-1 and TRBJ2-7; maybe TRBD2 (6 bases). The V gene lost 2 bases and the J gene lost 2 bases, with 16 bases spanning the gap. CDR1 is MGHDK, CDR2 SYGVNS, per germline. This CDR3 has 16 residues. The CDR3 here is CASSENPGAPAYEQYF. The CDR3 DNA follows: TGTGCCAGCAGTGAAAATCCGGGAGCACCCGCCTACGAGCAGTACTTC.

The chain joins TRBV4-1 to TRBJ2-7; 10 bases map to TRBD2. Trimming took 1 base from V and 4 from J; bases not matched to a gene: 16. The CDR3 consists of 19 residues. The germline V gene has CDR1 MGHRA and CDR2 YSYEKL. CDR3 loop: CASSQGAGLASGGLYEQYF. CDR3 DNA sequence: TGCGCCAGCAGCCAAGGGGCGGGACTAGCGTCAGGAGGATTGTACGAGCAGTACTTC.

This clone was counted a single time. The V and J genes are TRBV4-1 and TRBJ2-1, with D uncertain. The CDR3 runs 13 residues. CDR1 is MGHRA and CDR2 is YSYEKL in the germline V gene. V lost 1 base to trimming and J lost 6 bases, with 7 bases between them. The CDR3 sequence: CASSQVSGNEQFF. Here the CDR3 DNA reads TGCGCCAGCAGCCAAGTATCCGGCAATGAGCAGTTCTTC.